This T cell receptor (beta chain) was sequenced during a study of T cells in Graves' hyperthyroidism and ophthalmopathy. General study results and limits: Ophthalmopathy stood apart from stable hyperthyroidism in a 13 V-J model. The model predicted ophthalmopathy a median roughly six months before onset. Also found in blood were most expanded thyroid clonotypes above 0.001.

TCR beta CDR3 regions were amplified from RNA. The HTBI primer set served for first-round RT-PCR of the TCR CDR3. TCRdb re-analysed the multiplex PCR reads in MiXCR, keeping a single row per CDR3 protein. The table lists approximately 720,000 distinct CDR3 sequences, roughly a sixth of them singletons. Subjects aged 18 to 65 presented with newly diagnosed hyperthyroidism of less than 2 months' duration. Germline CDR1 reads SGHRS; CDR2 reads YFSETQ. V gave up 0 bases and J gave up 2 bases, with 8 bases separating them. CDR3 length: 14 residues. This clonotype appeared many times. Its antigen is not identified.

The rearrangement joins TRBV5-1 to TRBJ1-1, with a weak D call TRBD1 (6 bases). The clonotype comes from a woman aged 50 to 65 with Graves' hyperthyroidism that later progressed to Graves' ophthalmopathy. Sequencing was carried out using blood. Written as DNA, the CDR3 is TGCGCCAGCAGCTTGGGACAGGACAACACTGAAGCTTTCTTT. Translated: CASSLGQDNTEAFF. The entire variable domain, with the rest obtained from reference TRBV5-1 and TRBJ1-1, is as follows: KAGVTQTPRYLIKTRGQQVTLSCSPISGHRSVSWYQQTPGQGLQFLFEYFSETQRNKGNFPGRFSGRQFSNSRSEMNVSTLELGDSALYLCASSLGQDNTEAFFGQGTRLTVV.